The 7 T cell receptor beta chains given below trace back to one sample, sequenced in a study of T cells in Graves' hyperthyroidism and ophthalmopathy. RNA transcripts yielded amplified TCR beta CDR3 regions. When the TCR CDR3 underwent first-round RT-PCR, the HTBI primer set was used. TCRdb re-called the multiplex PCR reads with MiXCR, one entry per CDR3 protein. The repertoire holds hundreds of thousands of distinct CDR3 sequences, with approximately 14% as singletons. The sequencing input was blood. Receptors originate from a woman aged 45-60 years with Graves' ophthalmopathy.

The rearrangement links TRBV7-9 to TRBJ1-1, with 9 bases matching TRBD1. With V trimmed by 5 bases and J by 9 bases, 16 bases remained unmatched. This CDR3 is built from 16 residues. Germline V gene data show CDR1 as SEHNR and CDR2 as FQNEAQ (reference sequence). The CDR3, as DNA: TGTGCCAGCAGCCTTCTCGTAACGGGGGACAGGGCCAAAGCTTTCTTT. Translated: CASSLLVTGDRAKAFF.

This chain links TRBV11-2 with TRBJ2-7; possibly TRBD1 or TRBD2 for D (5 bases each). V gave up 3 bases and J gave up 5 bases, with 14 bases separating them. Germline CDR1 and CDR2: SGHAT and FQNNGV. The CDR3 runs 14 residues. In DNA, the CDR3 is TGTGCCAGCAGCTTTTATCCAGGGACCCACGAGCAGTACTTC. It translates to CASSFYPGTHEQYF.

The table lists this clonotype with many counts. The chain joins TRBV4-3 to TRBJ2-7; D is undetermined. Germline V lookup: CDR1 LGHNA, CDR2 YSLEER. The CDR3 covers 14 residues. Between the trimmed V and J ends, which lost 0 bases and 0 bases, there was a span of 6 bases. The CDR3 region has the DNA TGCGCCAGCAGCCAAGATTGGTCCTCCTACGAGCAGTACTTC. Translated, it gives CASSQDWSSYEQYF.

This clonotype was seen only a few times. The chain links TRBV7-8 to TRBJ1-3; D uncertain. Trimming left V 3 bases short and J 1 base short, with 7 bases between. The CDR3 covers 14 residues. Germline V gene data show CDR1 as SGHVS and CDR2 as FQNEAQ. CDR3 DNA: TGTGCCAGCAGCTTTGGCTATTCTGGAAACACCATATATTTT. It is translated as CASSFGYSGNTIYF.

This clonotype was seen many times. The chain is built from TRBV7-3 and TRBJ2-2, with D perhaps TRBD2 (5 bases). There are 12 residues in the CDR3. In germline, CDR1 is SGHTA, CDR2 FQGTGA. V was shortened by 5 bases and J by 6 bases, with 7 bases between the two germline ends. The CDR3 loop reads CASSPGAGELFF. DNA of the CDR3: TGTGCCAGCAGCCCCGGGGCCGGGGAGCTGTTTTTT.

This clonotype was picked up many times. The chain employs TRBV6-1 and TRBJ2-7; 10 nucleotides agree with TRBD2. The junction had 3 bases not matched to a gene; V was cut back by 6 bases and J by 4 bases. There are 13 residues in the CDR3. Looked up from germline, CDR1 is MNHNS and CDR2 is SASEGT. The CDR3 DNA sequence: TGTGCCAGCAGGTGGACTAGCGGTTACGAGCAGTACTTC. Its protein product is CASRWTSGYEQYF.

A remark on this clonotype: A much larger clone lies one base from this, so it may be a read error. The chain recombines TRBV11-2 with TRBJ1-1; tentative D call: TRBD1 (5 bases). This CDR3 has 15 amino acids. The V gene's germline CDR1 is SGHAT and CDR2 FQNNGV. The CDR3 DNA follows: TGTACCAGCAGCTTAGAAAGGGTAGGGGCCACTGAAGCTTTCTTT. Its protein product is CTSSLERVGATEAFF. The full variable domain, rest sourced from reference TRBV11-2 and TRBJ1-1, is EAGVAQSPRYKIIEKRQSVAFWCNPISGHATLYWYQQILGQGPKLLIQFQNNGVVDDSQLPKDRFSAERLKGVDSTLKIQPAKLEDSAVYLCTSSLERVGATEAFFGQGTRLTVV.